These T cell receptor beta chains were read from a single sample in a study of T cell changes during pregnancy in multiple sclerosis. The method was immunoSEQ multiplex PCR; TCRdb's version includes in-frame clones alone and lacks a portion of them. This sample has 20,000 to 25,000 clones, with about 90% found just once. Material: CD8+ T cells from peripheral blood mononuclear cells, obtained after pregnancy. Receptors originate from a female donor with multiple sclerosis, enrolled in a pregnancy study. Both conserved end residues are part of each CDR3. D genes are given only for firm matches. Only some rows state a clone size, as once, few, many or a class for expanded clones.

j_call: TRBJ2-1
clone_size: -
d_call: -
v_call: TRBV5-1
cdr3_aa: CASSPERLAVRGGQSSYNEQFF
cdr3_nt: TGCGCCAGCAGCCCCGAAAGGTTGGCGGTGAGGGGGGGGCAAAGCTCCTACAATGAGCAGTTCTTC

j_call: TRBJ2-3
clone_size: -
d_call: TRBD2
v_call: TRBV10-3
cdr3_aa: CAKDTGLEVTDTQYF
cdr3_nt: TGTGCCAAAGACACCGGACTAGAGGTCACAGATACGCAGTATTTT

j_call: TRBJ1-6
clone_size: -
d_call: -
v_call: TRBV27
cdr3_aa: CASSFRDSRTPLHF
cdr3_nt: TGTGCCAGCAGTTTTCGTGACAGCCGGACACCCCTCCACTTT

j_call: TRBJ2-7
clone_size: -
d_call: -
v_call: TRBV18
cdr3_aa: CASSPTEASAHEQYF
cdr3_nt: TGTGCCAGCTCACCTACTGAGGCTAGCGCTCACGAGCAGTACTTC

j_call: TRBJ2-4
clone_size: -
d_call: -
v_call: TRBV5-5
cdr3_aa: CASSPAPGQDKNIQYF
cdr3_nt: TGTGCCAGCAGCCCCGCTCCGGGACAAGACAAAAACATTCAGTACTTC

j_call: TRBJ1-4
clone_size: -
d_call: -
v_call: TRBV25-1
cdr3_aa: CASSDIRGSNEKLFF
cdr3_nt: TGTGCCAGCAGTGACATCAGGGGCTCTAATGAAAAACTGTTTTTT

j_call: TRBJ2-1
clone_size: -
d_call: TRBD1
v_call: TRBV27
cdr3_aa: CASRLGTGGYNEQFF
cdr3_nt: TGTGCCAGCAGACTTGGGACAGGGGGCTACAATGAGCAGTTCTTC

j_call: TRBJ2-7
clone_size: -
d_call: -
v_call: TRBV7-9
cdr3_aa: CAAIGGGGEQYF
cdr3_nt: TGTGCGGCAATCGGGGGTGGAGGAGAGCAGTACTTC

j_call: TRBJ2-7
clone_size: medium-sized
d_call: TRBD2
v_call: TRBV4-3
cdr3_aa: CASSQDFASGSHEQYF
cdr3_nt: TGCGCCAGCAGCCAAGATTTCGCTAGCGGGAGCCACGAGCAGTACTTC

j_call: TRBJ2-5
clone_size: -
d_call: -
v_call: TRBV7-9
cdr3_aa: CASSLRPLETQYF
cdr3_nt: TGTGCCAGCAGCTTACGTCCCCTGGAGACCCAGTACTTC

j_call: TRBJ2-7
clone_size: -
d_call: -
v_call: TRBV21-1
cdr3_aa: CASSARGDRRSGYEQYF
cdr3_nt: TGTGCCAGCAGCGCCCGAGGCGACAGGAGGAGTGGCTACGAGCAGTACTTC

j_call: TRBJ1-1
clone_size: -
d_call: TRBD1
v_call: TRBV6-5
cdr3_aa: CASSPTWTGEAFF
cdr3_nt: TGTGCCAGCAGTCCGACTTGGACAGGGGAGGCTTTCTTT

j_call: TRBJ2-7
clone_size: once
d_call: TRBD2
v_call: TRBV4-2
cdr3_aa: CASSLVEREGGHEQYF
cdr3_nt: TGTGCCAGCAGCCTCGTAGAAAGGGAGGGAGGCCACGAGCAGTACTTC

j_call: TRBJ2-7
clone_size: -
d_call: -
v_call: TRBV2
cdr3_aa: CASSDSPKSDEQYF
cdr3_nt: TGTGCCAGCAGTGATTCCCCTAAATCGGACGAGCAGTACTTC

j_call: TRBJ2-7
clone_size: -
d_call: TRBD2
v_call: TRBV14
cdr3_aa: CASSQDPRGVYEQYF
cdr3_nt: TGTGCCAGCAGCCAAGATCCCCGGGGGGTATACGAGCAGTACTTC

j_call: TRBJ1-1
clone_size: -
d_call: -
v_call: TRBV13
cdr3_aa: CASPGQRNTEAFF
cdr3_nt: TGTGCCAGCCCCGGTCAGCGCAACACTGAAGCTTTCTTT

j_call: TRBJ2-1
clone_size: -
d_call: -
v_call: TRBV30
cdr3_aa: CAWSHSSYNEQFF
cdr3_nt: TGTGCCTGGAGTCACAGCTCCTACAATGAGCAGTTCTTC

j_call: TRBJ1-1
clone_size: -
d_call: -
v_call: TRBV9
cdr3_aa: CASSAGGNTEAFF
cdr3_nt: TGTGCCAGCAGCGCGGGGGGGAACACTGAAGCTTTCTTT

j_call: TRBJ1-1
clone_size: -
d_call: -
v_call: TRBV5-6
cdr3_aa: CASSSPQGLSTEAFF
cdr3_nt: TGTGCCAGCAGCTCACCCCAGGGGCTTAGCACTGAAGCTTTCTTT

j_call: TRBJ1-1
clone_size: -
d_call: -
v_call: TRBV19
cdr3_aa: CASSIKRDILVTEAFF
cdr3_nt: TGTGCCAGTAGTATTAAAAGGGACATTCTCGTTACTGAAGCTTTCTTT

j_call: TRBJ2-5
clone_size: -
d_call: TRBD2
v_call: TRBV5-6
cdr3_aa: CASSPLGLAGFDQETQYF
cdr3_nt: TGTGCCAGCAGCCCACTAGGACTAGCGGGATTCGACCAAGAGACCCAGTACTTC

j_call: TRBJ2-1
clone_size: -
d_call: TRBD2
v_call: TRBV6-1
cdr3_aa: CASSEISQRESYNEQFF
cdr3_nt: TGTGCCAGCAGTGAAATTAGCCAGCGGGAGTCCTACAATGAGCAGTTCTTC

j_call: TRBJ2-3
clone_size: -
d_call: TRBD1
v_call: TRBV5-1
cdr3_aa: CASSFIGQGGTTDTQYF
cdr3_nt: TGCGCCAGCAGCTTTATCGGACAGGGGGGGACCACAGATACGCAGTATTTT

j_call: TRBJ2-7
clone_size: -
d_call: TRBD1
v_call: TRBV11-2
cdr3_aa: CASRSNPGGEGYEQYF
cdr3_nt: TGTGCCAGCAGGTCGAACCCAGGGGGCGAAGGATACGAGCAGTACTTC

j_call: TRBJ2-6
clone_size: -
d_call: -
v_call: TRBV4-1
cdr3_aa: CASSQVATGANVLTF
cdr3_nt: TGCGCCAGCAGCCAAGTTGCTACTGGGGCCAACGTCCTGACTTTC

j_call: TRBJ2-1
clone_size: -
d_call: -
v_call: TRBV5-1
cdr3_aa: CASSPAATYNEQFF
cdr3_nt: TGCGCCAGCAGTCCCGCGGCGACCTACAATGAGCAGTTCTTC

j_call: TRBJ2-3
clone_size: -
d_call: TRBD2
v_call: TRBV13
cdr3_aa: CASSPTTSGFTDTQYF
cdr3_nt: TGTGCCAGCAGCCCGACGACTAGCGGGTTCACAGATACGCAGTATTTT

j_call: TRBJ2-5
clone_size: -
d_call: -
v_call: TRBV27
cdr3_aa: CASSLSVAEYQETQYF
cdr3_nt: TGTGCCAGCAGTTTAAGTGTGGCGGAGTACCAAGAGACCCAGTACTTC

j_call: TRBJ1-5
clone_size: medium-sized
d_call: TRBD1
v_call: TRBV2
cdr3_aa: CASSNRGTDNQPQHF
cdr3_nt: TGTGCCAGCAGCAACAGGGGAACGGACAATCAGCCCCAGCATTTT

j_call: TRBJ2-3
clone_size: -
d_call: -
v_call: TRBV9
cdr3_aa: CASSGAGNTDTQYF
cdr3_nt: TGTGCCAGCAGCGGAGCGGGTAACACAGATACGCAGTATTTT

j_call: TRBJ1-2
clone_size: -
d_call: -
v_call: TRBV7-2
cdr3_aa: CASSFAERYGYTF
cdr3_nt: TGTGCCAGCAGCTTTGCCGAGCGGTATGGCTACACCTTC

j_call: TRBJ1-4
clone_size: -
d_call: TRBD1
v_call: TRBV4-1
cdr3_aa: CASSQPRQGLKEKLFF
cdr3_nt: TGCGCCAGCAGCCAACCCAGACAGGGTCTTAAAGAAAAACTGTTTTTT

j_call: TRBJ2-3
clone_size: -
d_call: TRBD2
v_call: TRBV7-6
cdr3_aa: CASSLPSGSLTDTQYF
cdr3_nt: TGTGCCAGCAGCTTACCTAGCGGGAGCCTCACAGATACGCAGTATTTT

j_call: TRBJ2-7
clone_size: few
d_call: TRBD2
v_call: TRBV19
cdr3_aa: CASSISGTAYEQYF
cdr3_nt: TGTGCCAGTAGTATTAGCGGGACGGCCTACGAGCAGTACTTC

j_call: TRBJ1-2
clone_size: medium-sized
d_call: TRBD1
v_call: TRBV15
cdr3_aa: CATSRRDRGLSYGYTF
cdr3_nt: TGTGCCACCAGCAGACGGGACAGGGGGCTTAGTTATGGCTACACCTTC

j_call: TRBJ2-3
clone_size: -
d_call: -
v_call: TRBV18
cdr3_aa: CASSPPSQSITDTQYF
cdr3_nt: TGTGCCAGCTCACCACCTTCACAGAGCATCACAGATACGCAGTATTTT

j_call: TRBJ2-7
clone_size: -
d_call: TRBD2
v_call: TRBV28
cdr3_aa: CASSSRGSNEQYF
cdr3_nt: TGTGCCAGCAGTTCTCGCGGGAGTAACGAGCAGTACTTC

j_call: TRBJ1-1
clone_size: -
d_call: -
v_call: TRBV27
cdr3_aa: CASSFGGANTEAFF
cdr3_nt: TGTGCCAGCAGTTTTGGAGGAGCGAACACTGAAGCTTTCTTT

j_call: TRBJ2-5
clone_size: -
d_call: -
v_call: TRBV2
cdr3_aa: CASSGTLRQETQYF
cdr3_nt: TGTGCCAGCAGTGGAACACTACGACAAGAGACCCAGTACTTC

j_call: TRBJ2-3
clone_size: -
d_call: TRBD1
v_call: TRBV6-1
cdr3_aa: CASSVQTGAAGDTQYF
cdr3_nt: TGTGCCAGCAGTGTCCAGACAGGGGCTGCTGGAGATACGCAGTATTTT

j_call: TRBJ2-5
clone_size: -
d_call: -
v_call: TRBV27
cdr3_aa: CASSRTVQETQYF
cdr3_nt: TGTGCCAGCAGTAGGACAGTGCAAGAGACCCAGTACTTC

j_call: TRBJ2-2
clone_size: -
d_call: TRBD2
v_call: TRBV4-1
cdr3_aa: CASSQDGLAGGYTGELFF
cdr3_nt: TGCGCCAGCAGCCAAGACGGACTAGCGGGAGGCTACACCGGGGAGCTGTTTTTT

j_call: TRBJ2-5
clone_size: few
d_call: TRBD2
v_call: TRBV28
cdr3_aa: CASSSLLGLGAETQYF
cdr3_nt: TGTGCCAGCAGTTCCCTCCTTGGACTAGGAGCAGAGACCCAGTACTTC

j_call: TRBJ1-2
clone_size: -
d_call: TRBD1
v_call: TRBV7-3
cdr3_aa: CASSLPGTASSNYGYTF
cdr3_nt: TGTGCCAGCAGCTTGCCGGGGACAGCTTCTTCTAACTATGGCTACACCTTC

j_call: TRBJ2-2
clone_size: -
d_call: -
v_call: TRBV7-9
cdr3_aa: CASSFLGGLNTGELFF
cdr3_nt: TGTGCCAGCAGCTTTCTCGGCGGGTTGAACACCGGGGAGCTGTTTTTT

j_call: TRBJ1-2
clone_size: few
d_call: TRBD1
v_call: TRBV5-1
cdr3_aa: CASSWGTGGYGYTF
cdr3_nt: TGCGCCAGCAGCTGGGGGACAGGTGGCTATGGCTACACCTTC

j_call: TRBJ1-2
clone_size: -
d_call: TRBD1
v_call: TRBV5-1
cdr3_aa: CASSLTGAGGYYGYTF
cdr3_nt: TGCGCCAGCAGCTTGACTGGGGCAGGGGGTTACTATGGCTACACCTTC

j_call: TRBJ2-1
clone_size: few
d_call: TRBD2
v_call: TRBV4-2
cdr3_aa: CASSQALGTSALEQFF
cdr3_nt: TGTGCCAGCAGCCAAGCTTTGGGGACTAGCGCTCTTGAGCAGTTCTTC

j_call: TRBJ2-1
clone_size: -
d_call: TRBD2
v_call: TRBV19
cdr3_aa: CASSIGLAGYNEQFF
cdr3_nt: TGTGCCAGTAGTATAGGGTTAGCGGGATACAATGAGCAGTTCTTC

j_call: TRBJ1-5
clone_size: -
d_call: -
v_call: TRBV11-2
cdr3_aa: CASSLHGPSNQPQHF
cdr3_nt: TGTGCCAGCAGCTTACATGGGCCCAGCAATCAGCCCCAGCATTTT

j_call: TRBJ2-3
clone_size: -
d_call: TRBD2
v_call: TRBV11-2
cdr3_aa: CASSPSRGGPSTDTQYF
cdr3_nt: TGTGCCAGCAGCCCCTCTCGGGGGGGCCCTAGCACAGATACGCAGTATTTT

j_call: TRBJ2-3
clone_size: -
d_call: -
v_call: TRBV27
cdr3_aa: CASSQGSSTDTQYF
cdr3_nt: TGTGCCAGCAGTCAGGGGTCCAGCACAGATACGCAGTATTTT

j_call: TRBJ1-1
clone_size: -
d_call: -
v_call: TRBV9
cdr3_aa: CASSVGSYTEAFF
cdr3_nt: TGTGCCAGCAGCGTAGGTTCATACACTGAAGCTTTCTTT

j_call: TRBJ1-1
clone_size: -
d_call: -
v_call: TRBV21-1
cdr3_aa: CASSNWGHPTPNTEAFF
cdr3_nt: TGTGCCAGCAGCAACTGGGGACATCCGACCCCGAACACTGAAGCTTTCTTT

j_call: TRBJ2-7
clone_size: -
d_call: TRBD2
v_call: TRBV7-9
cdr3_aa: CASSLGASGGYEQYF
cdr3_nt: TGTGCCAGCAGCTTAGGGGCTAGCGGAGGCTACGAGCAGTACTTC

j_call: TRBJ1-2
clone_size: -
d_call: -
v_call: TRBV5-6
cdr3_aa: CASSLQRDAYGYTF
cdr3_nt: TGTGCCAGCAGCTTGCAGAGGGATGCCTATGGCTACACCTTC